The T cell receptor (beta chain) described here comes from a study of STAT3 mutations in large granular lymphocyte leukemia (dated 2019 in TCRdb). Notes on the research overall: In roughly half of the longitudinally sequenced T-LGLL patients, canonical activating STAT3 mutations were detected. From an initial cohort of under 250 LGL patients, roughly 20 representative T-LGLL cases were picked for longitudinal TCRbeta and STAT3 sequencing. One or more immunosuppressive therapy regimens were given to more than half of T-LGLL patients, and hematologic response was seen in around two fifths of the treated patients. To reconstruct clonal hierarchy and dynamics, serial deep sequencing of TCRbeta CDR3 and STAT3 was performed in patients with T-cell large granular lymphocyte leukemia. For each patient, sequencing was performed at an average of roughly 4 time points, with a range of 2 to 8 samplings. A couple of patients with natural killer LGL leukemia were also sequenced longitudinally as controls within the study. General study outcomes and caveats: Variable intervals between samplings and differing treatment regimens complicated linking therapy response to changes in TCR clonal burden. In several patients, dominant TCR clone burden exceeded STAT3 mutant burden, suggesting STAT3 mutation arose secondarily within a pre-expanded clone. Because no samples were available when a clone first appeared, clonal expansion was inferred from samplings taken at other points. TCR clonotype switching after therapy was seen in about 30% of the 18 patients, with all newly emerging clones being STAT3 wild type. Because codominant clonotypes persisted in some patients, a small but highly pathogenic clone may have been missed. All T-LGLL patients had at least one immunodominant TCRbeta clonotype, and roughly half had multiple immunodominant subclonotypes.

For this clone: What antigen it recognizes has not been identified. Nothing much larger sits one base from this clone, and base qualities are not available.

An Illumina MiSeq was used to sequence the TCRbeta libraries, yielding an average of approximately 41,000 productive templates per sample. TCRbeta CDR3 libraries were generated with the immunoSEQ assay using multiplex PCR amplification. The paper's processing steps were these. Repertoire diversity was calculated as previously defined, with values near 0 taken to indicate extremely monoclonal samples. What TCRdb holds here is the immuneACCESS table cut down to in-frame rearrangements. Part of the clones is not present; checked against another copy, under half of the missing clones reflect an unresolved V gene, and the others are unexplained. That table is the source of V, J and clone size, and D and trimming were worked out from the DNA. The sample profile shows some 4,500 clones; 49% of them were found once. About four fifths of the sample is in the top ten clones. CDR1 and CDR2 are drawn from the germline V gene (reference sequence): SEHNR, FQNEAQ. V is pared back by 5 bases and J by 9 bases, with 16 bases lying between the germline termini. The CDR3 runs 13 residues from the cysteine to the phenylalanine. Kept here is only the CDR3 DNA, which spans 39 bases and is read in frame from base 1.

The same DNA, extracted from blood mononuclear cells, served for both TCR sequencing and STAT3 sequencing. The receptor's source is a man aged 55 to 70 with T-cell large granular lymphocyte leukemia. Some clones in this sample may be carry-over from other donors' samples. The age is the age at diagnosis. The rearrangement joined TRBV7-9 to TRBJ1-1; no D gene call is confident. The specimen sequenced was peripheral blood mononuclear cells. The CDR3 protein: CASSLDLGGKAFF. In nucleotide form, the sequence is TGTGCCAGCAGCCTCGACTTGGGAGGTAAAGCTTTCTTT.